The entry that follows covers one T cell receptor (beta chain) sequence. Its antigen remains unknown. This entry belongs to a study of cytomegalovirus exposure and HLA in healthy donors. On the study more broadly: Findings of an earlier analysis included 117 million unique TCR beta sequences from roughly 200 million T cells.

Overall study results and limits: Most TCR sequences were uncommon, yet certain public TCRs appeared in many donors.

The PCR contained 60 Vbeta and 13 Jbeta primers. Some clones are missing from TCRdb's copy, which holds only in-frame ones; the method was immunoSEQ multiplex PCR. The data include approximately 100,000 clones; the top ten clones carry around 0.59%. The sequenced material came from PBMCs. The receptor comes from a man aged 45-65 years in good health and CMV-seronegative.

CDR3 region: CASSSGQGDEQYF. The CDR3 DNA sequence: TGCGCCAGCAGCTCCGGACAGGGCGACGAGCAGTACTTC. The chain uses TRBV5-1 and TRBJ2-7; TRBD1 aligns across 8 bases. Germline values: CDR1 SGHRS, CDR2 YFSETQ. J lost 5 bases, V lost 3 bases, and 4 bases had no gene match. The CDR3 totals 13 residues.